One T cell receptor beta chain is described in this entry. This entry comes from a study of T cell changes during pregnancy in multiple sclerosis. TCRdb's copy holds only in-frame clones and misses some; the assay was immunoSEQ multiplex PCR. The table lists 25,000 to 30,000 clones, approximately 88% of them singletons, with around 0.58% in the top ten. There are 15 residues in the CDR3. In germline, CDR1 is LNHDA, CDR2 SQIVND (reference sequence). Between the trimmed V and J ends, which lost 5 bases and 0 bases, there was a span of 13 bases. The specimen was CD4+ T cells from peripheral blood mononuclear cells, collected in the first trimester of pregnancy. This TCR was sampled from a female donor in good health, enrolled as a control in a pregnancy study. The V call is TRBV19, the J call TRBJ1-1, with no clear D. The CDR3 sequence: CASSLTRFLNTEAFF. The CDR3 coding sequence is TGTGCCAGTAGTCTCACCAGATTCCTGAACACTGAAGCTTTCTTT.